The T cell receptor (beta chain) described here comes from a study of cytotoxic CD8 clonotypes in ibrutinib-treated CLL. Concerning this clone itself: Antigen unknown.

The study's findings and limits: Samples were collected at differing times from sustained-remission and progressing patients. Clonality increased at ibrutinib response and stayed stable in sustained remission. At progression, however, it fell back toward baseline.

Germline CDR1 and CDR2: SGHVS and FQNEAQ. Deletions cut 1 base from V and 2 bases from J, with 6 bases between. The CDR3 runs to 14 residues. Produced via immunoSEQ multiplex PCR; TCRdb's table is partial and in-frame only. The sample lists some 310,000 clones; more than 65% were seen once. This chain links TRBV7-8 with TRBJ1-5; the D is unclear. Here the sequenced sample was PBMCs, taken before ibrutinib treatment. The TCR sequence derives from a human donor with chronic lymphocytic leukemia. CDR3 DNA sequence: TGTGCCAGCAGCTTAGGAGGGCGCAATCAGCCCCAGCATTTT. Residues: CASSLGGRNQPQHF.